This T cell receptor (beta chain) was captured by sequencing in a study of PD-1 blockade in classical Hodgkin lymphoma. Study summary: Patients had nivolumab dosed at 3 mg/kg, delivered intravenously every 2 weeks.

Per the germline V gene, CDR1 is SSHAT and CDR2 is FNYEAQ (reference sequence). CDR3 length: 14 residues. Trimming took 4 bases from V and 1 from J, leaving 10 bases between them. Every single patient, without exception, relapsed after autologous stem cell transplantation, and brentuximab vedotin exposure varied. Some clones are missing from TCRdb's copy, which holds only in-frame ones; the method was immunoSEQ multiplex PCR. The table includes approximately 99,000 clones, 80% to 90% detected once. Notes on this clone: Antigen: not known.

Study observations and caveats: A reduction in baseline TCR diversity was reportedly seen in newly diagnosed patients relative to healthy donors. CD8+ TCR diversity did not rise significantly by C4D1, unlike CD4+. Repertoire differences lack defined causes, possibly disease activity or prior therapy.

The source material was peripheral blood mononuclear cells (PBMCs), sampled before the second cycle of nivolumab. This chain uses TRBV7-7 with TRBJ2-5; D may be TRBD2 (5 bases). The TCR originated in a human donor with classical Hodgkin lymphoma. The CDR3 DNA reads as TGTGCCAGCAGCTCCGGCGGGTTCCAAGAGACCCAGTACTTC. Translating gives CASSSGGFQETQYF.